A selection of T cell receptor beta chains follows, all from one sample in a study of blood T cell repertoires in COVID-19. Only in-frame clones appear in the TCRdb table, and some are missing; sequencing was by immunoSEQ multiplex PCR. The sample holds more than 120,000 clones, under 90% seen once. Source material: PBMCs or T cells enriched from blood (not recorded which). The receptors derive from a man over 45 in a cohort exposed to, infected with or recovered from COVID-19 (not recorded which). The CDR3 runs from the conserved cysteine through the conserved F or W. The D gene is left open where the match is weak. Size is omitted from some rows. Given values are once, few, many or a class for expanded clones.

J gene: TRBJ2-1; clone size: -; D gene: TRBD1; V gene: TRBV24-1; CDR3 DNA: TGTGCCACCAGTGATCCCGGGACAGGGGGGGATGAGCAGTTCTTC; CDR3 protein: CATSDPGTGGDEQFF
J gene: TRBJ2-5; clone size: -; D gene: -; V gene: TRBV7-8; CDR3 DNA: TGTGCCAGCAGCCCCGGGGAGACCCAGTACTTC; CDR3 protein: CASSPGETQYF
J gene: TRBJ2-2; clone size: -; D gene: TRBD2; V gene: TRBV7-2; CDR3 DNA: TGTGCCAGCAGCCGCCTAGCGGGGGGGGCCGGGGAGCTGTTTTTT; CDR3 protein: CASSRLAGGAGELFF
J gene: TRBJ2-7; clone size: few; D gene: -; V gene: TRBV27; CDR3 DNA: TGTGCCAGCAGACCCTTGGGCACCTACGAGCAGTACTTC; CDR3 protein: CASRPLGTYEQYF
J gene: TRBJ2-7; clone size: -; D gene: -; V gene: TRBV5-4; CDR3 DNA: TGTGCCAGCAGCTTTGACGGACTGAGAGAGCAGTACTTC; CDR3 protein: CASSFDGLREQYF
J gene: TRBJ1-2; clone size: once; D gene: TRBD1; V gene: TRBV30; CDR3 DNA: TGTGCCTGTTCGACAGGGGCCGACTATGGCTACACCTTC; CDR3 protein: CACSTGADYGYTF
J gene: TRBJ1-5; clone size: -; D gene: -; V gene: TRBV2; CDR3 DNA: TGTGCCAGCAGTGAAGAGGGAGCTAGCAATCAGCCCCAGCATTTT; CDR3 protein: CASSEEGASNQPQHF
J gene: TRBJ2-7; clone size: once; D gene: TRBD1; V gene: TRBV6-5; CDR3 DNA: TGTGCCAGCAGTTACTGGACAGGGGGCTCCTACGAGCAGTACTTC; CDR3 protein: CASSYWTGGSYEQYF
J gene: TRBJ2-3; clone size: -; D gene: -; V gene: TRBV28; CDR3 DNA: TGTGCCAGCAGTCAGATAACAGGGACGCGGGGCACAGATACGCAGTATTTT; CDR3 protein: CASSQITGTRGTDTQYF
J gene: TRBJ2-6; clone size: -; D gene: -; V gene: TRBV6-5; CDR3 DNA: TGTGCCAGCAGTTACTCACAGGGCTTTGGGGCCAACGTCCTGACTTTC; CDR3 protein: CASSYSQGFGANVLTF
J gene: TRBJ1-3; clone size: -; D gene: -; V gene: TRBV30; CDR3 DNA: TGTGCCTGGGGAAGAGCTGATTCTGGAAACACCATATATTTT; CDR3 protein: CAWGRADSGNTIYF
J gene: TRBJ2-7; clone size: -; D gene: TRBD2; V gene: TRBV5-1; CDR3 DNA: TGCGCCAGCAGGAAGGAGGCGGGGGTATACGAGCAGTACTTC; CDR3 protein: CASRKEAGVYEQYF
J gene: TRBJ2-1; clone size: -; D gene: TRBD2; V gene: TRBV11-3; CDR3 DNA: TGTGCCAGCAGCTTGGGGAGGGGCTCGAATGAGCAGTTCTTC; CDR3 protein: CASSLGRGSNEQFF
J gene: TRBJ1-3; clone size: few; D gene: -; V gene: TRBV6-4; CDR3 DNA: TGTGCCAGGACCTCCTATCCAGGCTGTGAATCCGGAAACACCATATATTTT; CDR3 protein: CARTSYPGCESGNTIYF
J gene: TRBJ2-1; clone size: -; D gene: TRBD2; V gene: TRBV24-1; CDR3 DNA: TGTGCCACCAGTGACCCCAAGGCGGGGGGGCAGTACAATGAGCAGTTCTTC; CDR3 protein: CATSDPKAGGQYNEQFF
J gene: TRBJ2-5; clone size: -; D gene: -; V gene: TRBV7-6; CDR3 DNA: TGTGCCAGCAGCTTCAGGGGGGACCAAGAGACCCAGTACTTC; CDR3 protein: CASSFRGDQETQYF
J gene: TRBJ2-7; clone size: -; D gene: TRBD1; V gene: TRBV27; CDR3 DNA: TGTGCCAGCAGTACCCGGACAGGGGGCTTCGACGAGCAGTACTTC; CDR3 protein: CASSTRTGGFDEQYF
J gene: TRBJ1-2; clone size: -; D gene: TRBD1; V gene: TRBV12-3/TRBV12-4; CDR3 DNA: TGTGCCAGCAGTCCCGGACAGGCCTATGGCTACACCTTC; CDR3 protein: CASSPGQAYGYTF
J gene: TRBJ1-1; clone size: -; D gene: -; V gene: TRBV29-1; CDR3 DNA: TGCAGCGGTGGGGGAGGCTGGGGCGATGGGCACACTGAAGCTTTCTTT; CDR3 protein: CSGGGGWGDGHTEAFF
J gene: TRBJ2-3; clone size: -; D gene: -; V gene: TRBV5-4; CDR3 DNA: TGTGCCAGCAGCTTGCTGGAGGGCCGCACAGATACGCAGTATTTT; CDR3 protein: CASSLLEGRTDTQYF
J gene: TRBJ2-5; clone size: few; D gene: TRBD2; V gene: TRBV11-2; CDR3 DNA: TGTGCCAGCAGCTTAGCGGTAGCGGGAGTGGGAGAGACCCAGTACTTC; CDR3 protein: CASSLAVAGVGETQYF
J gene: TRBJ2-5; clone size: -; D gene: TRBD1; V gene: TRBV6-5; CDR3 DNA: TGTGCCAGCACCCAGGGGGTGACCCAGTACTTC; CDR3 protein: CASTQGVTQYF
J gene: TRBJ2-5; clone size: -; D gene: -; V gene: TRBV18; CDR3 DNA: TGTGCCAGCTCACCACCAGCGAAGCAAGAGACCCAGTACTTC; CDR3 protein: CASSPPAKQETQYF
J gene: TRBJ2-1; clone size: -; D gene: TRBD2; V gene: TRBV6-4; CDR3 DNA: TGTGCCAGCAGTAGTAGCGGGGGAGGGCCGTACAATGAGCAGTTCTTC; CDR3 protein: CASSSSGGGPYNEQFF
J gene: TRBJ2-7; clone size: -; D gene: TRBD2; V gene: TRBV4-1; CDR3 DNA: TGCGCCAGCAGCCAAGCGGCTAGCGGCTACGAGCAGTACTTC; CDR3 protein: CASSQAASGYEQYF